The 27 T cell receptor beta chains given below trace back to one sample, sequenced in a study of T-cell memory formation after mild COVID-19 (dated by TCRdb to the early 2020s). Library generation was performed with 5' RACE. Sequencing instrument: Illumina NovaSeq 6000. Starting from the raw public reads, TCRdb applied fastp trimming at Q25, assembled clones with MiXCR and retained in-frame beta chains. Records with the same CDR3 protein are collapsed into one entry carrying the most frequent genes and DNA. This sample lists hundreds of thousands of distinct CDR3 sequences; 20% were detected once. Clones ranked in the top ten supply 7.5% to 9.5% of the sample. Sequencing input: PBMCs or a T cell subset sorted from them (not recorded which). The origin of the receptors is an adult woman who had mild COVID-19 (a few samples of this study predate the infection). The sample titles of this study are shuffled in the database, so cell type and time point are left out; the donor was told from shared clones.

This clonotype was seen more than once but under ten times. The chain is built from TRBV2 and TRBJ2-1; a possible D gene is TRBD2 (5 bases). The length of the CDR3 is 15 residues. CDR1 SNHLY and CDR2 FYNNEI come from the germline V gene. The V gene lost 7 bases and the J gene lost 1 base, with 14 bases spanning the gap. The CDR3 spells CASTGLLGSYNEQFF. As DNA, the CDR3 is TGTGCCAGCACCGGCCTACTAGGATCCTACAATGAGCAGTTCTTC. Full variable domain (outside the CDR3, taken from reference TRBV2 and TRBJ2-1): EPEVTQTPSHQVTQMGQEVILRCVPISNHLYFYWYRQILGQKVEFLVSFYNNEISEKSEIFDDQFSVERPDGSNFTLKIRSTKLEDSAMYFCASTGLLGSYNEQFFGPGTRLTVL.

This clonotype was picked up a small number of times. This chain uses TRBV6-6 with TRBJ2-1; D unresolved. The germline V gene has CDR1 MNHNY and CDR2 SVGAGI (reference sequence). The CDR3 sequence is 15 residues long. Trimming took off 5 bases at V and 3 bases at J, with 14 bases between the two ends. In nucleotides, the CDR3 is TGTGCCAGCAGTGAGACTCTACCTCTCTACAATGAGCAGTTCTTC. Amino acids: CASSETLPLYNEQFF.

V usage is TRBV6-5 and J usage is TRBJ2-3; perhaps TRBD2 as D (6 bases). V lost 2 bases and J lost 6, with 15 bases in between. Germline CDR1 and CDR2: MNHEY and SVGAGI. The CDR3 runs to 15 residues. As DNA, the CDR3 is TGTGCCAGCAGTTACCTGCGGGATGGCCGGGATACGCAGTATTTT. This codes for CASSYLRDGRDTQYF.

The chain's CDR3 is CASSQGNGAHVAKNIQYF. CDR3 nucleotides: TGCGCCAGCAGCCAAGGCAATGGGGCCCATGTAGCCAAAAACATTCAGTACTTC. The V and J genes are TRBV4-1 and TRBJ2-4, with D possibly being TRBD1 (5 bases). Germline CDR1 and CDR2: MGHRA and YSYEKL. The CDR3 is made up of 18 amino acids. Trimming stripped 1 base from V and 0 bases from J, with 16 bases between.

The chain combines TRBV10-3 with TRBJ2-5; 7 positions agree with TRBD1. Unmatched junction bases numbered 3, after V lost 6 bases and J lost 2 bases. Per the germline V gene, CDR1 is ENHRY and CDR2 is SYGVKD. CDR3 length: 13 residues. CDR3 bases: TGTGCCATCAGCCCGGGACAGCAAGAGACCCAGTACTTC. Protein: CAISPGQQETQYF.

The J gene is TRBJ1-5, the V gene TRBV19; D not certain. The CDR3 length is 13 residues. Trimming cost V 4 bases and J 2 bases, with 6 bases left between them. Per the germline V gene, CDR1 is LNHDA and CDR2 is SQIVND (reference sequence). CDR3 protein: CASSKRGNQPQHF. CDR3 sequence (DNA): TGTGCCAGTAGTAAGAGAGGCAATCAGCCCCAGCATTTT.

This chain connects TRBV6-5 to TRBJ1-3; D remains ambiguous. Trimming left V 4 bases short and J 0 bases short, with 10 bases between. CDR3 length equals 15 residues. CDR1 and CDR2 (germline): MNHEY, SVGAGI. CDR3 amino acids: CASSSGGNSGNTIYF. Here the CDR3 DNA reads TGTGCCAGCAGTTCTGGCGGAAACTCTGGAAACACCATATATTTT.

The chain has TRBV20-1 and TRBJ2-1, with a weak D call TRBD2 (7 bases). Trimming cost V 5 bases and J 7 bases, with 18 bases left between them. Germline V lookup: CDR1 DFQATT, CDR2 SNEGSKA (reference sequence). The CDR3 sequence is 14 residues long. CDR3 bases: TGCAGTGCTCCCGGACTAGTGAGGGGGAATGAGCAGTTCTTC. Its translation: CSAPGLVRGNEQFF.

The chain combines TRBV7-2 with TRBJ1-5, with TRBD1 identical over 9 bases. With 5 bases clipped from V and 3 bases from J, the junction kept 5 bases outside the gene matches. The CDR3 spans 15 residues. The germline V gene encodes CDR1 SGHTA and CDR2 FQGNSA. The CDR3: CASSPGQGLNQPQHF. The CDR3 DNA reads TGTGCCAGCAGCCCGGGACAGGGCCTCAATCAGCCCCAGCATTTT.

This clonotype was counted only a few times. The gene calls are TRBV6-2 or TRBV6-3 and TRBJ2-7, with a weak D call TRBD1 (5 bases). Trimming left V 2 bases short and J 2 bases short, with 7 bases between. The V gene's germline CDR1 is MNHEY and CDR2 SVGEGT. The CDR3 is 13 residues long. The CDR3: CASSYDSTYEQYF. CDR3 DNA sequence: TGTGCCAGCAGTTACGACAGTACCTACGAGCAGTACTTC.

This clonotype has a handful of counts. The CDR3: CASRWRVDQPQHF. CDR3 nucleotides: TGTGCCAGCAGGTGGAGGGTGGATCAGCCCCAGCATTTT. The rearrangement links TRBV6-5 to TRBJ1-5; D not certain. Germline CDR1 and CDR2: MNHEY and SVGAGI. V lost 6 bases and J 5 bases, leaving 11 bases between the germline ends. The CDR3 is 13 amino acids.

The sample holds a few counts of this clonotype. The V and J genes are TRBV7-9 and TRBJ2-3, with TRBD1 identical over 8 bases. In germline, CDR1 is SEHNR, CDR2 FQNEAQ (reference sequence). The CDR3 extends over 16 amino acids. Trimming removed 1 base from V and 2 bases from J; junction bases left unmatched: 5. The CDR3 DNA is TGTGCCAGCAGCTTAGAAGACAGGGGTACCACAGATACGCAGTATTTT. Its translation: CASSLEDRGTTDTQYF.

A few counts support this clonotype. The CDR3 sequence is CATSRDGRPSHNEQFF. The CDR3 DNA reads TGTGCCACCAGCAGAGATGGCCGCCCTTCCCACAATGAGCAGTTCTTC. V gene TRBV15 combines with J gene TRBJ2-1; D gene unclear. The CDR3 is 16 amino acids. V was clipped by 0 bases and J by 5 bases, with 14 bases between them. Germline loops: CDR1 LNHNV, CDR2 YYDKDF (reference sequence).

This clonotype has just a few counts. The CDR3 here is CASSLGGGLSEKLFF. CDR3 coding DNA: TGCGCCAGCAGCTTGGGTGGGGGTTTGAGTGAAAAACTGTTTTTT. This rearrangement joins TRBV5-1 to TRBJ1-4, with D tentatively TRBD1 (5 bases). Per germline, CDR1 SGHRS and CDR2 YFSETQ. The CDR3 spans 15 residues. Trimming removed 0 bases at V and 7 bases at J, with 13 bases between.

The CDR3 coding sequence is TGCAGCGTTGAGACTAGCGGGAGGGGGGAGCAGTACTTC. It is translated as CSVETSGRGEQYF. The rearrangement uses TRBV29-1 and TRBJ2-7; 14 bases line up with TRBD2. The V gene end was trimmed by 3 bases and the J gene end by 7 bases; junction bases not matched to a gene: 2. CDR1 and CDR2 from the germline V gene are SQVTM and ANQGSEA. This CDR3 has 13 amino acids.

This clonotype has at least ten counts. The chain uses TRBV29-1 and TRBJ2-2, with TRBD1 matching 10 bases. Trimming removed 7 bases from V and 5 bases from J; junction bases left unmatched: 10. Germline V gene lookup returns CDR1 SQVTM and CDR2 ANQGSEA. The CDR3 contains 15 residues. The CDR3 region is CSAATGTGVTGELFF. CDR3 DNA: TGCAGCGCTGCAACCGGGACAGGGGTTACCGGGGAGCTGTTTTTT.

The chain is built from TRBV5-1 and TRBJ2-5; D is unresolved. CDR3 length: 14 amino acids. The germline V and J ends were trimmed by 0 bases and 2 bases, with 8 bases remaining between them. Per the germline V gene, CDR1 is SGHRS and CDR2 is YFSETQ. The CDR3 DNA reads TGCGCCAGCAGCTTGGCTCTAGAGCAAGAGACCCAGTACTTC. Its translation is CASSLALEQETQYF.

The chain recombines TRBV7-8 with TRBJ1-4, with D perhaps TRBD1 (5 bases). The germline V gene has CDR1 SGHVS and CDR2 FQNEAQ. This CDR3 spans 17 amino acids. V gave up 1 base and J gave up 1 base, with 13 bases separating them. CDR3 region: CASSLVGAGLTNEKLFF. The CDR3 region has the DNA TGTGCCAGCAGCTTAGTTGGGGCGGGATTAACTAATGAAAAACTGTTTTTT.

The sample holds a few counts of this clonotype. CDR3 DNA: TGCGCCAGCAGCCAACCAGGAGCCAAAAACATTCAGTACTTC. This sequence encodes CASSQPGAKNIQYF. The V and J genes are TRBV4-1 and TRBJ2-4; the D is unclear. This CDR3 spans 14 amino acids. CDR1 is MGHRA and CDR2 is YSYEKL in the germline V gene. The V gene lost 2 bases and the J gene lost 0 bases, with 5 bases spanning the gap.

The table lists this clonotype with a count of one. The rearrangement links TRBV18 to TRBJ2-1; 8 nucleotides line up with TRBD1. The CDR3 has 13 amino acids. V lost 6 bases to trimming and J lost 6 bases; unmatched junction nucleotides: 4. Germline CDR1 KGHSH, CDR2 LQKENI. As DNA, the CDR3 is TGTGCCAGCTCGTCGGGACAGGCCAATGAGCAGTTCTTC. This codes for CASSSGQANEQFF.

V usage is TRBV29-1 and J usage is TRBJ2-7; 9 nucleotides line up with TRBD2. V lost 6 bases to trimming and J lost 1 base; unmatched junction nucleotides: 4. CDR3 length: 13 amino acids. Germline V gene lookup returns CDR1 SQVTM and CDR2 ANQGSEA. The CDR3 reads CSVLAGESYEQYF. For the CDR3, the DNA is TGCAGCGTATTAGCGGGGGAGTCCTACGAGCAGTACTTC.

In this sample, this clonotype turned up a few times. The J gene is TRBJ1-2, the V gene TRBV4-2; 9 bases fit TRBD1. Per the germline V gene, CDR1 is LGHNA and CDR2 is YNFKEQ. The CDR3 length is 13 residues. V shed 1 base, J shed 13 bases, and the junction held 7 bases outside the gene matches. CDR3 DNA sequence: TGTGCCAGCAGCCAAGGAGTTGACAGGGGGACCACCTTC. Translation: CASSQGVDRGTTF.

This rearrangement joins TRBV24-1 to TRBJ1-2; D gene unclear. CDR1 is KGHDR and CDR2 is SFDVKD in the germline V gene. The CDR3 extends over 13 amino acids. V gave up 3 bases and J gave up 7 bases, with 11 bases separating them. The CDR3 protein is CATSDPRSPGYTF. DNA of the CDR3: TGTGCCACCAGTGATCCTCGCTCGCCTGGCTACACCTTC.

This clonotype was observed once. CDR3 DNA sequence: TGTGCCAGCAGCCCCGACAGACCTACCTACAATGAGCAGTTCTTC. Its translation: CASSPDRPTYNEQFF. This chain joins TRBV6-6 and TRBJ2-1; maybe TRBD1 (5 bases). This CDR3 region has 15 residues. CDR1 is MNHNY, CDR2 SVGAGI, per germline (reference sequence). The ends were cut back, 6 bases at V and 2 bases at J, with 14 bases in the middle.

The chain carries TRBV4-1 and TRBJ1-4, with D tentatively TRBD1 (5 bases). The CDR3 extends over 18 amino acids. Per germline, CDR1 MGHRA and CDR2 YSYEKL. Trimming took off 3 bases at V and 3 bases at J, with 20 bases between the two ends. The CDR3 DNA reads as TGCGCCAGCAGCCAGGAACTTCGGGACCCCTGGTCTAATGAAAAACTGTTTTTT. Encoded protein: CASSQELRDPWSNEKLFF.

The chain carries TRBV5-1 and TRBJ1-2, with D tentatively TRBD1 (6 bases). Germline V gene data show CDR1 as SGHRS and CDR2 as YFSETQ. This CDR3 comprises 15 residues. V lost 4 bases to trimming and J lost 0 bases, with 13 bases between them. The CDR3 region is CASSQTGKPNYGYTF. In nucleotides, the CDR3 is TGCGCCAGCAGCCAGACAGGAAAGCCTAACTATGGCTACACCTTC.

This clonotype came up a few times. The gene calls are TRBV25-1 and TRBJ2-1; D not resolved. The germline gives CDR1 MGHDK, CDR2 SYGVNS. V shed 6 bases and J shed 7 bases, with 7 bases lying between them. The CDR3 has 11 amino acids. This chain's CDR3 is CASRALNEQFF. The CDR3 coding sequence is TGTGCCAGCAGGGCCCTTAATGAGCAGTTCTTC. Filled out from reference TRBV25-1 and TRBJ2-1, the complete variable domain reads EADIYQTPRYLVIGTGKKITLECSQTMGHDKMYWYQQDPGMELHLIHYSYGVNSTEKGDLSSESTVSRIRTEHFPLTLESARPSHTSQYLCASRALNEQFFGPGTRLTVL.